The 23 T cell receptor beta chains below were found in one sample sequenced in a study of cytomegalovirus exposure and HLA in healthy donors. Amplification used 60 Vbeta primers and 13 Jbeta primers. The assay was immunoSEQ multiplex PCR, and TCRdb's table has in-frame clones only and misses some. The sample carries some 150,000 clones, approximately 79% recorded once. Sequenced sample: PBMCs. These receptor sequences come from a young woman in good health and CMV-seronegative.

Details on this clone: Within the sample, other DNA sequences also encode this same CDR3. The chain has TRBV5-4 and TRBJ1-1; 7 bases match TRBD1. CDR1 SGHNT and CDR2 YYREEE come from the germline V gene (reference sequence). The CDR3 is 13 residues long. J was trimmed by 7 bases and V by 8 bases; bases with no gene match: 11. Here the CDR3 reads CASSYGTALEAFF. The DNA for the CDR3 is TGTGCCAGTAGTTACGGGACAGCCCTTGAAGCTTTCTTT.

The CDR3 reads CASSFSGEVGTEAFF. In nucleotides, the CDR3 is TGTGCCAGCAGCTTTTCTGGGGAGGTGGGCACTGAAGCTTTCTTT. The J gene is TRBJ1-1, the V gene TRBV7-8; no definite D call. The ends were cut back, 3 bases at V and 4 bases at J, with 15 bases in the middle. This CDR3 is built from 15 residues. CDR1 and CDR2 (germline): SGHVS, FQNEAQ.

This clone was seen only a few times. The chain has TRBV11-1 and TRBJ2-2; 7 bases are a match to TRBD1. J was trimmed by 7 bases and V by 5 bases; bases with no gene match: 10. CDR1 and CDR2 (germline): SGHAT, FQDESV (reference sequence). The CDR3 totals 15 residues. CDR3 region: CASSPPRGWVGELFF. DNA of the CDR3: TGTGCCAGCAGCCCTCCCAGGGGGTGGGTCGGGGAGCTGTTTTTT.

The chain carries TRBV7-6 and TRBJ2-1; D not resolved. V was clipped by 5 bases and J by 5 bases, with 7 bases between them. This CDR3 has 12 amino acids. Germline loops: CDR1 SGHVS, CDR2 FNYEAQ. CDR3 residues: CASSMPDNEQFF. The CDR3 DNA reads TGTGCCAGCAGCATGCCGGACAATGAGCAGTTCTTC.

The chain employs TRBV7-2 and TRBJ2-7, with 7 bases lining up with TRBD2. Germline CDR1 is SGHTA and CDR2 is FQGNSA. The CDR3 runs 14 residues. With 5 bases clipped from V and 4 bases from J, the junction kept 8 bases outside the gene matches. CDR3 DNA sequence: TGTGCCAGCAGCAGGGAGCGAGCGGGGTACGAGCAGTACTTC. This encodes CASSRERAGYEQYF.

The chain carries TRBV11-2 and TRBJ2-7, with 11 nucleotides matching TRBD1. Germline-derived CDR1 and CDR2 are SGHAT and FQNNGV. V dropped 4 bases and J dropped 5; count of bases not matched to a gene: 10. This CDR3 comprises 16 residues. CDR3: CASSSSTGTGGDEQYF. CDR3 nucleotides: TGTGCCAGCAGCTCCTCCACCGGGACAGGGGGTGACGAGCAGTACTTC. Full variable domain (rest looked up from reference TRBV11-2 and TRBJ2-7): EAGVAQSPRYKIIEKRQSVAFWCNPISGHATLYWYQQILGQGPKLLIQFQNNGVVDDSQLPKDRFSAERLKGVDSTLKIQPAKLEDSAVYLCASSSSTGTGGDEQYFGPGTRLTVT.

The chain uses TRBV5-4 and TRBJ1-2; no clear D. Trimming cost V 1 base and J 4 bases, with 8 bases left between them. Germline V gene lookup returns CDR1 SGHNT and CDR2 YYREEE (reference sequence). CDR3 length: 13 residues. The CDR3: CASSLSGVYGYTF. DNA of the CDR3: TGTGCCAGCAGCTTGTCGGGAGTCTATGGCTACACCTTC.

The chain uses TRBV18 and TRBJ1-1, with TRBD1 as a possible D gene (5 bases). Looked up from germline, CDR1 is KGHSH and CDR2 is LQKENI. The CDR3 has 14 amino acids. V shed 4 bases and J shed 5 bases, with 14 bases lying between them. The CDR3 DNA is TGTGCCAGCTCACAAACCAGGGAACTGACTGAAGCTTTCTTT. Its translation is CASSQTRELTEAFF.

The CDR3 region has the DNA TGCGCCAGCAGCATAGGGACAGGTGGGGTTCTACGGGGCAATCAGCCCCAGCATTTT. Protein product: CASSIGTGGVLRGNQPQHF. The chain employs TRBV5-1 and TRBJ1-5; 8 bases match TRBD1. The germline V gene encodes CDR1 SGHRS and CDR2 YFSETQ. The CDR3 has 19 amino acids. The V gene end was trimmed by 4 bases and the J gene end by 2 bases; junction bases not matched to a gene: 17.

This chain joins TRBV4-1 and TRBJ1-4, with TRBD1 as a possible D gene (6 bases). Trimming took 4 bases from V and 0 from J, leaving 12 bases between them. The germline CDR1 and CDR2 sequences are MGHRA and YSYEKL. The CDR3 sequence is 16 residues long. CDR3 in DNA: TGCGCCAGCAGCCCGATGAGGACAGCAACTAATGAAAAACTGTTTTTT. Translating gives CASSPMRTATNEKLFF.

A single count supports this clone. The V gene is TRBV18, the J gene TRBJ2-2; a weak D match, TRBD1 (6 bases). The ends were cut back, 6 bases at V and 1 base at J, with 15 bases in the middle. This CDR3 has 16 residues. Germline V gives CDR1 KGHSH, CDR2 LQKENI. CDR3 residues: CASSDLDRMNTGELFF. The CDR3 DNA is TGTGCCAGCTCGGACCTCGACAGGATGAACACCGGGGAGCTGTTTTTT.

The V call is TRBV7-9, the J call TRBJ2-5, with D possibly being TRBD2 (5 bases). Germline V gene lookup returns CDR1 SEHNR and CDR2 FQNEAQ (reference sequence). Trimming shortened V by 5 bases and J by 3 bases, and 13 bases separated the two germline ends. This CDR3 is built from 14 residues. CDR3 in amino acids: CASSSFSGKETQYF. The CDR3 DNA reads as TGTGCCAGCAGCAGTTTTTCGGGAAAAGAGACCCAGTACTTC.

This chain uses TRBV7-2 with TRBJ2-3, with D tentatively TRBD1 (5 bases). Germline lookup yields CDR1 SGHTA and CDR2 FQGNSA. CDR3 length: 15 amino acids. V was cut by 8 bases and J by 0 bases, with 15 bases left in between. The CDR3 region is CASSSRTTSTDTQYF. For the CDR3, the DNA is TGTGCCAGCTCAAGCCGGACAACTAGCACAGATACGCAGTATTTT. The full variable domain, completed using reference TRBV7-2 and TRBJ2-3, is GAGVSQSPSNKVTEKGKDVELRCDPISGHTALYWYRQSLGQGLEFLIYFQGNSAPDKSGLPSDRFSAERTGGSVSTLTIQRTQQEDSAVYLCASSSRTTSTDTQYFGPGTRLTVL.

Concerning this clone: One end of the junction is discordant with germline, which a read error may explain. This chain connects TRBV20-1 to TRBJ1-4, with 7 nucleotides matching TRBD1. The CDR3 contains 10 residues. Per germline, CDR1 DFQATT and CDR2 SNEGSKA (reference sequence). CDR3 DNA: TGCAGTGCCCGAGGGCGGGACAGCCTTTTT. Amino acid sequence: CSARGRDSLF.

The chain links TRBV18 to TRBJ2-2; 8 bases are shared with TRBD1. CDR1 and CDR2 from the germline V gene are KGHSH and LQKENI. The junction had 6 bases not matched to a gene; V was cut back by 5 bases and J by 7 bases. The CDR3 spans 14 residues. The CDR3 reads CASSSDRENGELFF. Written as DNA, the CDR3 is TGTGCCAGCTCATCGGACAGGGAGAACGGGGAGCTGTTTTTT.

This clone was recorded a few times. The V call is TRBV27, the J call TRBJ2-7, with TRBD2 identical over 7 bases. The CDR3 covers 14 residues. V was clipped by 2 bases and J by 3 bases; unmatched bases: 4. The germline V gene encodes CDR1 MNHEY and CDR2 SMNVEV (reference sequence). The CDR3 DNA follows: TGTGCCAGCAGTTTACATGGGGGGGGCTACGAGCAGTACTTC. It specifies CASSLHGGGYEQYF.

This chain uses TRBV27 with TRBJ2-6; D remains unclear. The CDR3 runs to 16 residues. Germline values: CDR1 MNHEY, CDR2 SMNVEV (reference sequence). V was cut by 6 bases and J by 0 bases, with 12 bases left in between. In DNA, the CDR3 is TGTGCCAGCAGCTCCGTAGCCGGCTCTGGGGCCAACGTCCTGACTTTC. The encoded protein is CASSSVAGSGANVLTF.

This sequence joins TRBV10-3 and TRBJ2-2; no firm D call. Germline CDR1 and CDR2: ENHRY and SYGVKD. V was cut by 6 bases and J by 0 bases, with 14 bases left in between. CDR3 length equals 16 residues. The CDR3 DNA sequence: TGTGCCATCAGCGAAGGAGTGCTAACGAACACCGGGGAGCTGTTTTTT. It translates to CAISEGVLTNTGELFF.

The gene calls are TRBV28 and TRBJ1-2; D might be TRBD1 (6 bases). Trimming cost V 6 bases and J 5 bases, with 16 bases left between them. The CDR3 runs 14 residues. Germline CDR1 and CDR2: MDHEN and SYDVKM. As DNA, the CDR3 is TGTGCCAGCAGACCCGAGAAGGGGGTGTATGGCTACACCTTC. Protein sequence: CASRPEKGVYGYTF.

Of note for this clone: Other DNA sequences in this specimen translate into the identical CDR3. This rearrangement joins TRBV6-1 to TRBJ2-6, with TRBD1 as a possible D gene (6 bases). The CDR3 length is 15 residues. V lost 3 bases, J lost 1 base, and 7 bases lay in between. The V gene's germline CDR1 is MNHNS and CDR2 SASEGT. The CDR3 loop is CASSEDSSGANVLTF. In nucleotides, the CDR3 is TGTGCCAGCAGTGAGGACAGTTCTGGGGCCAACGTCCTGACTTTC.

The genes are TRBV30 and TRBJ1-5; D not certain. CDR3 length: 14 amino acids. Per germline, CDR1 GTSNPN and CDR2 SVGIG (reference sequence). Trimming pared 2 bases from V and 2 bases from J, leaving 10 bases between. CDR3 sequence (DNA): TGTGCCTGGAGTCCTGACGGGGGCAATCAGCCCCAGCATTTT. Translated, it gives CAWSPDGGNQPQHF.

V gene TRBV4-3 combines with J gene TRBJ2-7, with TRBD1 as a possible D gene (5 bases). V lost 0 bases, J lost 2 bases, and 14 bases lay in between. The germline V gene encodes CDR1 LGHNA and CDR2 YSLEER. This CDR3 has 16 amino acids. The CDR3 region has the DNA TGCGCCAGCAGCCAAGATCTTACAGGCTTCCCCTACGAGCAGTACTTC. It specifies CASSQDLTGFPYEQYF.

This chain joins TRBV18 and TRBJ1-6; D is unclear. The ends were cut back, 0 bases at V and 0 bases at J, with 6 bases in the middle. The CDR3 is 16 residues long. Per the germline V gene, CDR1 is KGHSH and CDR2 is LQKENI. The DNA for the CDR3 is TGTGCCAGCTCACCACCGGGGAGCTCCTATAATTCACCCCTCCACTTT. Translated: CASSPPGSSYNSPLHF. Complete variable domain (other parts from reference TRBV18 and TRBJ1-6): NAGVMQNPRHLVRRRGQEARLRCSPMKGHSHVYWYRQLPEEGLKFMVYLQKENIIDESGMPKERFSAEFPKEGPSILRIQQVVRGDSAAYFCASSPPGSSYNSPLHFGNGTRLTVT.